The present T cell receptor (beta chain) was sequenced within a study of blood T cell repertoires in COVID-19. Between the trimmed V and J ends, which lost 5 bases and 6 bases, there was a span of 11 bases. Germline V CDR1 and CDR2: MGHRA, YSYEKL. The CDR3 has 14 amino acids. Study processing details: For nucleated cells, counts were estimated from reference gene primer amplification. TCRdb keeps only in-frame clones here, not all; method: immunoSEQ multiplex PCR. D and trimming were read from the DNA, whereas the V and J calls and clone size are those reported in that table. Of about 320,000 clones listed, around four fifths are singletons.

Sequencing used peripheral blood. The chain employs TRBV4-1 and TRBJ1-6; possibly TRBD1 for D (5 bases). The sequence derives from a woman in her fifties or sixties with acute or convalescent COVID-19. This chain's CDR3 is CASSYGGLNSPLHF. CDR3 sequence (DNA): TGCGCCAGCAGCTACGGGGGACTTAATTCACCCCTCCACTTT.